What follows is one T cell receptor (beta chain) and its context. V lost 1 base and J lost 0, with 12 bases in between. Per the germline V gene, CDR1 is SGHTA and CDR2 is FQGNSA. The CDR3 has 16 residues. Sequencing of TCR beta was carried out in blood CD8+ and CD4+ T cells. Healthy donors served as age- and sex-matched controls. FACS enriched CD8+ TEMRA cells, while bulk CD8+ and CD4+ were negatively isolated. The entry originates in a study of CD8 T cells in Susac syndrome. It was with random hexamers that roughly 0.5 to 1 ug RNA was reverse transcribed. An immunoSEQ multiplex PCR generated amplified TCR beta CDR3 products spanning 54 Vbeta and 13 Jbeta. Using its own MiXCR run on the immunoSEQ multiplex PCR reads, TCRdb lists one record per CDR3 protein. The table has 140,000 or so distinct CDR3 sequences, roughly 94% seen once.

What was sequenced was CD4+ T cells from PBMCs. The chain links TRBV7-2 to TRBJ1-1; D gene unclear. This TCR derives from a human donor in good health. This CDR3 is CASSLVPKSLNTEAFF. The CDR3 DNA reads TGTGCCAGCAGCTTAGTCCCTAAATCACTGAACACTGAAGCTTTCTTT.